This entry lists 32 T cell receptor beta chains sequenced from one sample in a study of T cell repertoires in cytomegalovirus infection. Antigen specificity for these receptors is unknown. TCRdb processed the reads anew with MiXCR; each CDR3 protein has one entry. The profile covers some 350,000 distinct CDR3 sequences, with about 28% appearing a single time and around 18% taken by the ten largest. Sequenced here: cultured PBMCs, sampled from culture after CMV antigen stimulation. Receptors were obtained from a human donor in good health (CMV status not recorded). Some clones in this sample may be carry-over from other donors' samples.

The chain has TRBV20-1 and TRBJ2-3; 7 nucleotides line up with TRBD2. Germline trimming cut 0 bases from V and 1 base from J; bases unmatched to any gene: 4. The CDR3 has 15 residues. Germline-derived CDR1 and CDR2 are DFQATT and SNEGSKA (reference sequence). Here the CDR3 DNA reads TGCAGTGCTAGAGATCCCCTAGCGGGCACAGATACGCAGTATTTT. This gives the protein CSARDPLAGTDTQYF.

V gene TRBV28 combines with J gene TRBJ1-2, with 7 nucleotides matching TRBD1. This CDR3 contains 14 residues. In germline, CDR1 is MDHEN, CDR2 SYDVKM. The ends lost 5 bases at V and 7 bases at J; junction bases unmatched: 10. In DNA form, the CDR3 reads TGTGCCAGCAGTCCTTTAACAGGGGTTGCTGGCTACACCTTC. Amino acids: CASSPLTGVAGYTF.

This clonotype was counted a few times. The gene calls are TRBV6-5 and TRBJ2-7; 9 bases agree with TRBD2. CDR3 length equals 16 residues. Per the germline V gene, CDR1 is MNHEY and CDR2 is SVGAGI. V was clipped by 2 bases and J by 7 bases; unmatched bases: 12. CDR3 DNA sequence: TGTGCCAGCAGTTACATAGCGGGAGAAGTTGGTGATGAGCAGTACTTC. Translated, it gives CASSYIAGEVGDEQYF.

In its sample, this clonotype was seen once. The gene calls are TRBV4-1 and TRBJ1-5; no reliable D call. This CDR3 has 14 amino acids. The germline gives CDR1 MGHRA, CDR2 YSYEKL. Trimming cost V 1 base and J 5 bases, with 9 bases left between them. CDR3: CASSQVTNDQPQHF. DNA for the CDR3: TGCGCCAGCAGCCAAGTGACGAACGATCAGCCCCAGCATTTT.

This clonotype was seen more than once but under ten times. The chain uses TRBV12-3 or TRBV12-4 and TRBJ1-1; TRBD1 is a possible D gene (6 bases). This CDR3 has 19 amino acids. Deletions cut 6 bases from V and 0 bases from J, with 26 bases between. The CDR3 spells CASSPFTGWVGAMNTEAFF. CDR3 DNA: TGTGCCAGCAGCCCCTTCACGGGGTGGGTGGGGGCCATGAACACTGAAGCTTTCTTT.

The rearrangement joins TRBV28 to TRBJ2-2; 9 positions match TRBD1. The junction had 1 base not matched to a gene; V was cut back by 5 bases and J by 3 bases. The CDR3 covers 14 residues. Germline CDR1 and CDR2: MDHEN and SYDVKM. Here the CDR3 reads CASSRDRDTGELFF. In DNA form, the CDR3 reads TGTGCCAGCAGTCGGGACAGGGACACCGGGGAGCTGTTTTTT.

This rearrangement joins TRBV7-9 to TRBJ1-1, with unresolved D. CDR3 length: 11 amino acids. V was shortened by 5 bases and J by 8 bases, with 9 bases between the two germline ends. Germline values: CDR1 SEHNR, CDR2 FQNEAQ (reference sequence). The CDR3 here is CASSETGEAFF. As DNA, the CDR3 is TGTGCCAGCAGCGAGACGGGAGAAGCTTTCTTT.

V gene TRBV10-3 combines with J gene TRBJ2-1; 9 bases fit TRBD2. CDR1 is ENHRY, CDR2 SYGVKD, per germline. V gave up 0 bases and J gave up 8 bases; unmatched junction bases: 5. The CDR3 is 15 residues long. The CDR3 region has the DNA TGTGCCATCAGTGAGTCGGCGGGAGGGCCCCATGAGCAGTTCTTC. Amino acid sequence: CAISESAGGPHEQFF.

There are a few counts of this clonotype. The V and J genes are TRBV15 and TRBJ1-5; tentative D call: TRBD1 (5 bases). V gave up 2 bases and J gave up 7 bases, with 15 bases separating them. The CDR3 totals 15 residues. Germline CDR1 and CDR2: LNHNV and YYDKDF (reference sequence). The CDR3 nucleotides read TGTGCCACCAGCAGACCTGGCGGTGGGACCCAGCCCCAGCATTTT. This gives the protein CATSRPGGGTQPQHF.

The chain carries TRBV9 and TRBJ2-2; D perhaps matches TRBD1 (5 bases). The V end was cut by 0 bases, the J end by 0 bases, with 9 bases between. The CDR3 extends over 16 amino acids. CDR1 SGDLS and CDR2 YYNGEE come from the germline V gene. CDR3 nucleotide sequence: TGTGCCAGCAGCGTAGCCCCGACAGCGAACACCGGGGAGCTGTTTTTT. Its translation: CASSVAPTANTGELFF.

This clonotype has a count of ten or more. The chain joins TRBV7-2 to TRBJ1-2, with TRBD1 identical over 7 bases. V shed 4 bases and J 8 bases; nucleotides not matched to a gene: 13. Looked up from germline, CDR1 is SGHTA and CDR2 is FQGNSA. This CDR3 region has 15 residues. CDR3 coding DNA: TGTGCCAGCAGCTCAATGGAGGGTAGAGGGGGCGGCTACACCTTC. Protein product: CASSSMEGRGGGYTF.

This clonotype was recorded a few times. The gene calls are TRBV28 and TRBJ2-2; D is unresolved. Germline V CDR1 and CDR2: MDHEN, SYDVKM. The CDR3 runs to 15 residues. V dropped 10 bases and J dropped 1 base, with 16 bases sitting between them. CDR3: CATGGWHMNTGELFF. CDR3 in DNA: TGTGCCACTGGTGGGTGGCATATGAACACCGGGGAGCTGTTTTTT.

This chain connects TRBV12-5 to TRBJ2-2, with 8 bases fitting TRBD1. J gave up 6 bases and V 6 bases, and 12 bases lay outside the gene matches. In germline, CDR1 is LGHNT, CDR2 FRNRAP. This CDR3 comprises 16 residues. The CDR3 DNA sequence: TGTGCTAGTGGCTCCAACCCCGACAGGGGCTCCGGGGAGCTGTTTTTT. It encodes CASGSNPDRGSGELFF.

The rearrangement uses TRBV11-2 and TRBJ2-1, with D maybe TRBD2 (5 bases). The length of the CDR3 is 16 residues. Germline CDR1 SGHAT, CDR2 FQNNGV. The V and J ends lost 1 base and 0 bases respectively, with 10 bases between them. The CDR3 region has the DNA TGTGCCAGCAGCTTAGGAGAGGGCCCCTCCTACAATGAGCAGTTCTTC. Its translation is CASSLGEGPSYNEQFF.

This clonotype was detected a few times. The chain combines TRBV11-2 with TRBJ2-7; 7 bases align to TRBD1. Germline CDR1 is SGHAT and CDR2 is FQNNGV. J gave up 6 bases and V 5 bases, and 10 bases lay outside the gene matches. The CDR3 length is 14 residues. CDR3 sequence (DNA): TGTGCCAGCAGCCAGGACAGGCTTACCTTCGAGCAGTACTTC. Amino acid sequence: CASSQDRLTFEQYF. The variable domain in full, with the rest retrieved from reference TRBV11-2 and TRBJ2-7, is EAGVAQSPRYKIIEKRQSVAFWCNPISGHATLYWYQQILGQGPKLLIQFQNNGVVDDSQLPKDRFSAERLKGVDSTLKIQPAKLEDSAVYLCASSQDRLTFEQYFGPGTRLTVT.

The chain uses TRBV6-2 or TRBV6-3 and TRBJ2-7; D uncertain. The CDR3 covers 12 residues. Deletions cut 8 bases from V and 0 bases from J, with 8 bases between. CDR1 is MNHEY, CDR2 SVGEGT, per germline. CDR3 nucleotides: TGTGCCAGCCAATACATCTCCTACGAGCAGTACTTC. This encodes CASQYISYEQYF.

At least ten counts were recorded for this clonotype. This chain joins TRBV27 and TRBJ1-5, with a weak D call TRBD1 (5 bases). The germline V gene encodes CDR1 MNHEY and CDR2 SMNVEV (reference sequence). CDR3 length: 15 amino acids. V lost 4 bases and J lost 3, with 13 bases in between. CDR3 nucleotide sequence: TGTGCCAGCAGTTCAGGAACAGGACCCAATCAGCCCCAGCATTTT. This gives the protein CASSSGTGPNQPQHF.

This clonotype was detected a few times. V is TRBV5-1 and J is TRBJ2-3; 8 bases are shared with TRBD2. This CDR3 comprises 16 residues. Per the germline V gene, CDR1 is SGHRS and CDR2 is YFSETQ. J was trimmed by 0 bases and V by 1 base; bases with no gene match: 4. The CDR3 region is CASSLRGGTSTDTQYF. CDR3 coding DNA: TGCGCCAGCAGCTTGCGCGGGGGGACTAGCACAGATACGCAGTATTTT.

This chain uses TRBV7-3 with TRBJ2-1; perhaps TRBD2 as D (6 bases). Germline CDR1 and CDR2: SGHTA and FQGTGA. V dropped 1 base and J dropped 7 bases, with 14 bases sitting between them. This CDR3 contains 15 residues. CDR3 coding DNA: TGTGCCAGCAGCTTAAATAGCGGTACCAGAAATGAGCAGTTCTTC. It yields the protein CASSLNSGTRNEQFF.

This clonotype was counted many times. V gene TRBV7-2 combines with J gene TRBJ2-3, with D tentatively TRBD2 (6 bases). The CDR3 consists of 14 residues. Germline assignment: CDR1 SGHTA and CDR2 FQGNSA. Trimming shortened V by 5 bases and J by 0 bases, and 9 bases separated the two germline ends. The CDR3 loop reads CASSTGTSTDTQYF. The CDR3 DNA is TGTGCCAGCAGCACCGGGACTAGCACAGATACGCAGTATTTT.

A single count supports this clonotype. The chain combines TRBV9 with TRBJ1-1; D not certain. Germline values: CDR1 SGDLS, CDR2 YYNGEE. CDR3 length: 14 amino acids. Deletions cut 0 bases from V and 1 base from J, with 7 bases between. The CDR3 DNA sequence: TGTGCCAGCAGCGTAGAGTCATGGAACACTGAAGCTTTCTTT. This gives the protein CASSVESWNTEAFF.

The rearrangement joins TRBV24-1 to TRBJ1-5; D call uncertain. Trimming stripped 2 bases from V and 2 bases from J, with 12 bases between. This CDR3 comprises 16 residues. Per germline, CDR1 KGHDR and CDR2 SFDVKD. The CDR3 nucleotides are TGTGCCACCAGTGATTCTAGGGAGGATGGCAATCAGCCCCAGCATTTT. Translating gives CATSDSREDGNQPQHF.

This clonotype was detected ten times or more. J is TRBJ1-1 and V is TRBV28, with D possibly being TRBD1 (5 bases). This CDR3 contains 14 residues. Germline CDR1 reads MDHEN; CDR2 reads SYDVKM. With 7 bases removed from V and 1 base from J, the gap between germline ends came to 13 bases. CDR3 sequence: CASTFGTGNTEAFF. The DNA of the CDR3 is TGTGCCAGCACGTTCGGGACGGGGAACACTGAAGCTTTCTTT.

V usage is TRBV5-6 and J usage is TRBJ2-1; tentative D call: TRBD1 (6 bases). V lost 0 bases and J 3 bases, leaving 16 bases between the germline ends. The CDR3 loop spans 17 amino acids. In germline, CDR1 is SGHDT, CDR2 YYEEEE. This CDR3 reads CASSLDPDRSYYNEQFF. CDR3 bases: TGTGCCAGCAGCTTGGACCCAGACAGGAGTTACTACAATGAGCAGTTCTTC.

The chain couples TRBV19 to TRBJ2-1, with D possibly matching TRBD2 (5 bases). With 2 bases removed from V and 5 bases from J, the gap between germline ends came to 13 bases. The CDR3 has 15 amino acids. Germline V gives CDR1 LNHDA, CDR2 SQIVND (reference sequence). The CDR3 nucleotides are TGTGCCAGTAGTATAAACGTGGACTTCAACAATGAGCAGTTCTTC. As protein: CASSINVDFNNEQFF.

V is TRBV6-5 and J is TRBJ1-3; maybe TRBD1 (5 bases). The CDR3 contains 15 residues. CDR1 and CDR2 from the germline V gene are MNHEY and SVGAGI. With 5 bases removed from V and 2 bases from J, the gap between germline ends came to 13 bases. Here the CDR3 reads CASSRDGATGNTIYF. The CDR3, as DNA: TGTGCCAGCAGTAGGGACGGGGCTACTGGAAACACCATATATTTT.

A few counts support this clonotype. The chain combines TRBV6-5 with TRBJ1-4; D unresolved. Deletions cut 6 bases from V and 5 bases from J, with 4 bases between. Germline V gene sequence: CDR1 MNHEY, CDR2 SVGAGI. CDR3 length: 11 residues. This CDR3 is CASRRNEKLFF. DNA for the CDR3: TGTGCCAGCAGGAGAAATGAAAAACTGTTTTTT.

V gene TRBV7-6 combines with J gene TRBJ1-1; D is unclear. V was trimmed by 2 bases and J by 5 bases, leaving 12 bases between them. There are 14 residues in the CDR3. Germline CDR1 reads SGHVS; CDR2 reads FNYEAQ. The CDR3 sequence is CASSLTRGETEAFF. DNA for the CDR3: TGTGCCAGCAGCTTAACTAGAGGTGAGACTGAAGCTTTCTTT.

This clonotype occurred a few times. The V gene is TRBV27, the J gene TRBJ2-5, with 11 bases fitting TRBD2. Looked up from germline, CDR1 is MNHEY and CDR2 is SMNVEV (reference sequence). Losses at the gene ends were 4 bases for V and 3 bases for J; bases not matched to a gene: 7. The CDR3 length is 16 residues. The CDR3 loop is CASSYAPTSGKETQYF. CDR3 DNA sequence: TGTGCCAGCAGTTATGCACCGACTAGCGGGAAAGAGACCCAGTACTTC.

The chain employs TRBV7-6 and TRBJ1-2; TRBD1 aligns across 7 bases. The CDR3 has 14 amino acids. CDR1 is SGHVS and CDR2 is FNYEAQ in the germline V gene. V lost 5 bases, J lost 1 base, and 4 bases stayed unmatched. The CDR3 protein is CASSQWDSNYGYTF. The CDR3 nucleotides are TGTGCCAGCAGCCAGTGGGACAGTAACTATGGCTACACCTTC.

The CDR3 coding sequence is TGTGCCAGCAGTTTATCGTCCCTTAGGGCTTTCTTT. This translates into CASSLSSLRAFF. The chain is built from TRBV28 and TRBJ1-1, with no clear D. CDR3 length: 12 amino acids. Trimming stripped 1 base from V and 11 bases from J, with 11 bases between. Looked up from germline, CDR1 is MDHEN and CDR2 is SYDVKM.

In its sample, this clonotype was seen many times. The J gene is TRBJ1-4, the V gene TRBV7-2; no firm D call. The germline CDR1 and CDR2 sequences are SGHTA and FQGNSA. V shed 2 bases and J shed 7 bases, with 14 bases lying between them. CDR3 length: 15 amino acids. This CDR3 reads CASSLKGAVGEKLFF. In DNA form, the CDR3 reads TGTGCCAGCAGCTTAAAGGGCGCAGTCGGTGAAAAACTGTTTTTT.